The rows below give T cell receptor beta chains drawn from one sample of a study of cytomegalovirus exposure and HLA in healthy donors. Sequenced by immunoSEQ multiplex PCR; TCRdb stores in-frame clones only, minus some. In the table there are hundreds of thousands of clones, 75% to 85% of which are singletons. The sequenced sample was PBMCs. All receptors come from a woman between 55 and 75 years old in good health and CMV-seropositive. The CDR3 runs from the conserved cysteine through the conserved F or W. Each record gives: D gene, J gene, V gene, clone size, CDR3 DNA, CDR3 protein. D genes are given only for firm matches. Size tells how often a clone was seen (once, few, many) or the class of an expanded clone, and some rows leave it out.

NA,TRBJ1-1,TRBV7-9,NA,TGTTCCAGCAGCCCCATTTACTACTCTGAAGCTTTCTTT,CSSSPIYYSEAFF
NA,TRBJ2-3,TRBV6-5,NA,TGTGCCAGCAGTTACGGGAGAAACCGGCCGACAGATACGCAGTATTTT,CASSYGRNRPTDTQYF
TRBD1,TRBJ2-7,TRBV11-1,NA,TGTGCCAGCAGCTTAGATCTGGGACAGGTGGGGAACGAGCAGTACTTC,CASSLDLGQVGNEQYF
TRBD2,TRBJ2-7,TRBV10-3,NA,TGTGCCATCAGTGTTGGGACTAGGGGCTACGAGCAGTACTTC,CAISVGTRGYEQYF
TRBD1,TRBJ1-5,TRBV11-2,few,TGTGCCAGCAGCGTACAGGGGAGCAATCAGCCCCAGCATTTT,CASSVQGSNQPQHF
TRBD2,TRBJ2-7,TRBV10-1,NA,TGCGCCAGCAGTTCTCTAGCGGGAGACCCCTACGAGCAGTACTTC,CASSSLAGDPYEQYF
TRBD1,TRBJ1-2,TRBV19,NA,TGTGCCAGTAGGCCAGGGGGAACAAACTATGGCTACACCTTC,CASRPGGTNYGYTF
NA,TRBJ2-7,TRBV29-1,NA,TGCAGCGTTGACGGGGTACAGGGCGTCGAGCAGTACTTC,CSVDGVQGVEQYF
TRBD1,TRBJ2-7,TRBV18,NA,TGTGCCAGCTCACCGGGGACAGGAGCGTCGGGCGAGCAGTACTTC,CASSPGTGASGEQYF
NA,TRBJ2-3,TRBV5-1,few,TGCGCCAGCAGCTTCTATCCCAGCACAGATACGCAGTATTTT,CASSFYPSTDTQYF
TRBD1,TRBJ1-4,TRBV5-4,few,TGTGCCAGCAGCTTGCGAGGGGGCCATGAAAAACTGTTTTTT,CASSLRGGHEKLFF
NA,TRBJ1-5,TRBV6-5,few,TGTGCCAGCAGTGAAGAGCTTAACAATCAGCCCCAGCATTTT,CASSEELNNQPQHF
TRBD2,TRBJ2-2,TRBV30,once,TGTGCCTGGAGGAATAAAGGACTAGCACACACCGGGGAGCTGTTTTTT,CAWRNKGLAHTGELFF